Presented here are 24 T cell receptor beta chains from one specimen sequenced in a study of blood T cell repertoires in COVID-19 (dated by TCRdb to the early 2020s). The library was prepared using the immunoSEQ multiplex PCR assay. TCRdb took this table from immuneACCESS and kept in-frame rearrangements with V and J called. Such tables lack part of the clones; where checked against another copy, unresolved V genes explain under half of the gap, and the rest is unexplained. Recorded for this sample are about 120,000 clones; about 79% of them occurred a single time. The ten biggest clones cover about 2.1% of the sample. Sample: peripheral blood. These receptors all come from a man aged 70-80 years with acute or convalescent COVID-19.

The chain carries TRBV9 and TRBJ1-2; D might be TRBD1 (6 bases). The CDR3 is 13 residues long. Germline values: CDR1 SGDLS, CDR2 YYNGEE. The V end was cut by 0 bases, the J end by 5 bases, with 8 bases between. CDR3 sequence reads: CASSVGGGYGYTF. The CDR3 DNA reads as TGTGCCAGCAGCGTAGGAGGGGGTTATGGCTACACCTTC.

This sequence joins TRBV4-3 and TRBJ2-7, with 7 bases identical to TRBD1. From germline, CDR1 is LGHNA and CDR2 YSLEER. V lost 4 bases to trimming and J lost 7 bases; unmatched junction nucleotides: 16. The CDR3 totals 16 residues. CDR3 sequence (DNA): TGCGCCAGCAGCCGCGGATCTTTCGGGACAGCTAAAGAGCAGTACTTC. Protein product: CASSRGSFGTAKEQYF.

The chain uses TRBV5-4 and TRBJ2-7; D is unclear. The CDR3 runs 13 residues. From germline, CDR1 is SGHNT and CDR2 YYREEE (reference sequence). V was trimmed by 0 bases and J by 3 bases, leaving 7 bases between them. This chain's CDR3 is CASSLGTIYEQYF. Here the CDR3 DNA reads TGTGCCAGCAGCTTGGGAACAATCTACGAGCAGTACTTC.

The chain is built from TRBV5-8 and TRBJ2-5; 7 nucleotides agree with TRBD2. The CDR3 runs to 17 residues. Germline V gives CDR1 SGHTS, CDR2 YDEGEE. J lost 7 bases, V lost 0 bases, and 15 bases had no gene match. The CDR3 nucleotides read TGTGCCAGCAGCTTGGTTTGGGATCGGGGGGAATTTGTGACCCAGTACTTC. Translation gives CASSLVWDRGEFVTQYF.

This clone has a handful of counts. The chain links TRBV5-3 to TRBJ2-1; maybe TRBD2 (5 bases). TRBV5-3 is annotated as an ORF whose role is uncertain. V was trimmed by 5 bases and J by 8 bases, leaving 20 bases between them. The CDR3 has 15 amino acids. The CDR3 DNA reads TGTGCCAGAAGAACGTTTCAGGATGGAGGCCATGAGCAGTTCTTC. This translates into CARRTFQDGGHEQFF.

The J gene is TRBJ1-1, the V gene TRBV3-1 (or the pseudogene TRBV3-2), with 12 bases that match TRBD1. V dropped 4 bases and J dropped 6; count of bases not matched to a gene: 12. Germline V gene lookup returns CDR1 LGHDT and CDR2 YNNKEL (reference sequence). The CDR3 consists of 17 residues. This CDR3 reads CASSPRDRGPYGAEAFF. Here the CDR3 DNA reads TGTGCCAGCAGCCCCCGGGACAGGGGGCCTTATGGCGCTGAAGCTTTCTTT.

This chain's CDR3 is CATTPGGSSSNEQYF. In DNA form, the CDR3 reads TGTGCCACCACCCCCGGAGGATCTTCCTCTAACGAGCAGTACTTC. The J gene is TRBJ2-7, the V gene TRBV6-5; D perhaps matches TRBD2 (5 bases). Germline CDR1 and CDR2: MNHEY and SVGAGI. The germline V and J ends were trimmed by 10 bases and 5 bases, with 24 bases remaining between them. This CDR3 comprises 15 residues.

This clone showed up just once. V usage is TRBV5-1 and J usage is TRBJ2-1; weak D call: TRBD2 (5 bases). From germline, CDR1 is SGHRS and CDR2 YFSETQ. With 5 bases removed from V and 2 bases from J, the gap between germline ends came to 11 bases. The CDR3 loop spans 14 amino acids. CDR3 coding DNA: TGCGCCAGCAGGCTTTCCGGGACCTACAATGAGCAGTTCTTC. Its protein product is CASRLSGTYNEQFF.

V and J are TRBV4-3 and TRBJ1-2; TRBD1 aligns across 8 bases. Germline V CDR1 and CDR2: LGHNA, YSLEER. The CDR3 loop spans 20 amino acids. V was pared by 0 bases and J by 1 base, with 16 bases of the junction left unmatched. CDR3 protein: CASSQDRGQGTTPSNYGYTF. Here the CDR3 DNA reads TGCGCCAGCAGCCAAGATCGAGGACAGGGCACGACCCCTAGTAACTATGGCTACACCTTC.

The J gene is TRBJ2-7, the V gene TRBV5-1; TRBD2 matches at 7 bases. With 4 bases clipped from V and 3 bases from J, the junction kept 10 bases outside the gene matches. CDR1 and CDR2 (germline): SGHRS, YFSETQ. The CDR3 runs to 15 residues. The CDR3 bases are TGCGCCAGCAGCCGAACCGGGACTATCAACTACGAGCAGTACTTC. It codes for CASSRTGTINYEQYF.

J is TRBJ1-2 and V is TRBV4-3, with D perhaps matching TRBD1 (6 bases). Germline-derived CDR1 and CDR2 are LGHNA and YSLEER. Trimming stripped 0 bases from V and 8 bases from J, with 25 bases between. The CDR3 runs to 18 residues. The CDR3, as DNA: TGCGCCAGCAGCCAAGACGGGGGGGCAGCCGCCCGGGGCAGGGGCTACACCTTC. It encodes CASSQDGGAAARGRGYTF.

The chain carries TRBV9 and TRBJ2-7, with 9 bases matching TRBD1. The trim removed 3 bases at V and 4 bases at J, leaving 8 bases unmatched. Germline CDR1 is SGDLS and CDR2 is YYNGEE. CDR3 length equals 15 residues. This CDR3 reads CASSAGQGLIYEQYF. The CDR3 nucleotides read TGTGCCAGCAGCGCAGGACAGGGGCTGATATACGAGCAGTACTTC.

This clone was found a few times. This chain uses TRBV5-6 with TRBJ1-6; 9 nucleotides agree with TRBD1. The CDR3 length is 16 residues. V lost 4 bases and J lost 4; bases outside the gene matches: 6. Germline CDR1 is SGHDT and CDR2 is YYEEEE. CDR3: CASSPGQGRYNSPLHF. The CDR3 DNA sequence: TGTGCCAGCAGCCCCGGACAGGGGAGGTATAATTCACCCCTCCACTTT. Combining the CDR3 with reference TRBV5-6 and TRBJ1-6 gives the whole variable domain DAGVTQSPTHLIKTRGQQVTLRCSPKSGHDTVSWYQQALGQGPQFIFQYYEEEERQRGNFPDRFSGHQFPNYSSELNVNALLLGDSALYLCASSPGQGRYNSPLHFGNGTRLTVT.

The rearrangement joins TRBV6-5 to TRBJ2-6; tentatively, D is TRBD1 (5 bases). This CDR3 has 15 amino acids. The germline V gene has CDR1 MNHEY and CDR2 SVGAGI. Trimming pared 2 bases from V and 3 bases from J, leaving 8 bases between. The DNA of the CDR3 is TGTGCCAGCAGTTACGACAGAGGTGGGGCCAACGTCCTGACTTTC. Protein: CASSYDRGGANVLTF.

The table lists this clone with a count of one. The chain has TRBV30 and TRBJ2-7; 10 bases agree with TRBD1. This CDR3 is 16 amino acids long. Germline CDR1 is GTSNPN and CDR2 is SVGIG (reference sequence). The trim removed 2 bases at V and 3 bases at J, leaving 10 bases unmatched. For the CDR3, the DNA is TGTGCCTGGAGTTTGAAGACCGGGACAGGGGTCTACGAGCAGTACTTC. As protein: CAWSLKTGTGVYEQYF.

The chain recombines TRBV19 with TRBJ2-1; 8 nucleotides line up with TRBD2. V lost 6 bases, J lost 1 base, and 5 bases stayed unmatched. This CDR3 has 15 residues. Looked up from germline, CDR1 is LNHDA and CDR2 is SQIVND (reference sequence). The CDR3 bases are TGTGCCAGTAGGTCTCGGGGGGGTTCCTACAATGAGCAGTTCTTC. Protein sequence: CASRSRGGSYNEQFF.

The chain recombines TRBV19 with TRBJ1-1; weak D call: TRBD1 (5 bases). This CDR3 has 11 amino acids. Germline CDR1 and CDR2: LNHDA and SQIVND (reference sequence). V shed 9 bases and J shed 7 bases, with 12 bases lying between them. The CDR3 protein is CARGWGDEAFF. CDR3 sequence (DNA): TGTGCCAGGGGGTGGGGCGATGAAGCTTTCTTT. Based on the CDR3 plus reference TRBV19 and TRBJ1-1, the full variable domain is DGGITQSPKYLFRKEGQNVTLSCEQNLNHDAMYWYRQDPGQGLRLIYYSQIVNDFQKGDIAEGYSVSREKKESFPLTVTSAQKNPTAFYLCARGWGDEAFFGQGTRLTVV.

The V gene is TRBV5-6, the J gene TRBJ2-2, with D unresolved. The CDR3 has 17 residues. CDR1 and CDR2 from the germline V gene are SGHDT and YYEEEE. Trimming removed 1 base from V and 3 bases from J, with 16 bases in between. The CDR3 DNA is TGTGCCAGCAGCTTGTGGCCCCACCTCGGGTACACCGGGGAGCTGTTTTTT. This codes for CASSLWPHLGYTGELFF.

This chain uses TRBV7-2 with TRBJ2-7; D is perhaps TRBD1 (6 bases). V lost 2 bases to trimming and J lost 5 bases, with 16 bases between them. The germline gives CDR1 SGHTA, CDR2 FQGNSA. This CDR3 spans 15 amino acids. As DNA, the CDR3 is TGTGCCAGCAGCTTACGTCTCCAGGGGCGCGACGAGCAGTACTTC. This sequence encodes CASSLRLQGRDEQYF. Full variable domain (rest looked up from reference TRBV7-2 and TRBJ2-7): GAGVSQSPSNKVTEKGKDVELRCDPISGHTALYWYRQSLGQGLEFLIYFQGNSAPDKSGLPSDRFSAERTGGSVSTLTIQRTQQEDSAVYLCASSLRLQGRDEQYFGPGTRLTVT.

CDR3 sequence reads: CASSFTRTGLDGYTF. CDR3 bases: TGTGCCAGCAGCTTTACTCGGACAGGGTTAGATGGCTACACCTTC. The gene calls are TRBV11-1 and TRBJ1-2; TRBD1 matches at 8 bases. Trimming cost V 3 bases and J 6 bases; bases outside gene matches: 9. This CDR3 spans 15 amino acids. Germline CDR1 and CDR2: SGHAT and FQDESV (reference sequence).

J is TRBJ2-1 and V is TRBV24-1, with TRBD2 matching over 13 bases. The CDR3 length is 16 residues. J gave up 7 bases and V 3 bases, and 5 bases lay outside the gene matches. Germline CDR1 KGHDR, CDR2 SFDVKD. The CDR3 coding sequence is TGTGCCACCAGTGATACCGGGACTAGCGGGGTGAATGAGCAGTTCTTC. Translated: CATSDTGTSGVNEQFF.

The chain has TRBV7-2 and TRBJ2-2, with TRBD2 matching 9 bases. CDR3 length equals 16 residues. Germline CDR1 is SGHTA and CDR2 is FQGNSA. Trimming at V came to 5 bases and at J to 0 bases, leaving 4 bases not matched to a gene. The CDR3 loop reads CASSPQRGANTGELFF. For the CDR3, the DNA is TGTGCCAGCAGCCCCCAGCGGGGGGCGAACACCGGGGAGCTGTTTTTT.

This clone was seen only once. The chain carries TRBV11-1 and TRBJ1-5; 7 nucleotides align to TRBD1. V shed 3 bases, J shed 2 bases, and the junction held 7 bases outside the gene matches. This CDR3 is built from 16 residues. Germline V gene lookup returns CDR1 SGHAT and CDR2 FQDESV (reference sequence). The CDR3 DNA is TGTGCCAGCAGCTTGCTACAGGGGAGGTGCAATCAGCCCCAGCATTTT. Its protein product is CASSLLQGRCNQPQHF.

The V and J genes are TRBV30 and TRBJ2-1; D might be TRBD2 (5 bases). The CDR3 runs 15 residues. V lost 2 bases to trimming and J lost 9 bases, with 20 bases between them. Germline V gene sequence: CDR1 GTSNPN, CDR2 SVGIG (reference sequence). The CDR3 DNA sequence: TGTGCCTGGAGTACGGACTTTTTCTCAGTGGGTGAGCAGTTCTTC. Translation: CAWSTDFFSVGEQFF.